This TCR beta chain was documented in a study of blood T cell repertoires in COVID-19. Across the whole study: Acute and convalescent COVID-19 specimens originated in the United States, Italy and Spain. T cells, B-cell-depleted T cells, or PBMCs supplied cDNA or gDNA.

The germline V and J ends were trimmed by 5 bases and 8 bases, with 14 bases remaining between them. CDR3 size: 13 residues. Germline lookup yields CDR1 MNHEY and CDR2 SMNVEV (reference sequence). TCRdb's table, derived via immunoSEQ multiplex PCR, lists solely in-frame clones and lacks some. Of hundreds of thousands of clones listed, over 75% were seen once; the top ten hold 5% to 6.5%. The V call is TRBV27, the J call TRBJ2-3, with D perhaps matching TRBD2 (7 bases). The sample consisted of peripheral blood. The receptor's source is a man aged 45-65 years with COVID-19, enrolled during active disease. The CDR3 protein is CASSQQGGGTQYF. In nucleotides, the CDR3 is TGTGCCAGCAGTCAACAGGGCGGGGGTACGCAGTATTTT.